The 28 T cell receptor beta chains in this list originate from one sample, sequenced in a study of neurological immune-mediated disorders. TCRdb redid the calling of the 5' RACE reads with MiXCR, one entry per CDR3 protein. The table records approximately 50,000 distinct CDR3 sequences, over 9% of them present only once. Material for sequencing was PBMCs. These receptors came from a man in his 70s with HTLV-1-associated myelopathy (HAM/TSP).

This clonotype has a count of ten or more. This sequence joins TRBV7-6 and TRBJ2-6; D may be TRBD1 or TRBD2 (5 bases each). Trimming cost V 1 base and J 2 bases, with 9 bases left between them. Germline V lookup: CDR1 SGHVS, CDR2 FNYEAQ. The CDR3 extends over 16 amino acids. CDR3 protein: CASSLVGGPGANVLTF. The CDR3 DNA follows: TGTGCCAGCAGCTTAGTTGGGGGTCCTGGGGCCAACGTCCTGACTTTC.

By its share, this clonotype is medium-sized. The J gene is TRBJ2-6, the V gene TRBV10-3; D call uncertain. The V and J ends lost 2 bases and 0 bases respectively, with 5 bases between them. Per the germline V gene, CDR1 is ENHRY and CDR2 is SYGVKD. The CDR3 has 15 amino acids. The CDR3 is CAISEKDSGANVLTF. The CDR3 DNA is TGTGCCATCAGTGAGAAGGACTCTGGGGCCAACGTCCTGACTTTC.

This clonotype appeared many times. V is TRBV7-2 and J is TRBJ2-7; a weak D match, TRBD1 (5 bases). The CDR3 totals 15 residues. V lost 5 bases and J lost 4, with 18 bases in between. CDR1 is SGHTA and CDR2 is FQGNSA in the germline V gene. The CDR3 loop is CASSRGRVSVYEQYF. Written as DNA, the CDR3 is TGTGCCAGCAGCCGAGGCAGGGTTTCCGTATACGAGCAGTACTTC.

This clonotype was found many times. The V gene is TRBV5-8, the J gene TRBJ2-4; TRBD1 agrees at 9 bases. Germline V gene data show CDR1 as SGHTS and CDR2 as YDEGEE. CDR3 length: 16 amino acids. V trimming: 4 bases; J trimming: 2 bases; junction bases outside the gene matches: 7. CDR3 DNA: TGTGCCAGCAGCCGGGCTGGGACAGGGACCAAAAACATTCAGTACTTC. It yields the protein CASSRAGTGTKNIQYF.

This clonotype was found many times. The V gene is TRBV7-9, the J gene TRBJ2-2; 9 nucleotides align to TRBD1. Germline CDR1 reads SEHNR; CDR2 reads FQNEAQ (reference sequence). The ends lost 5 bases at V and 1 base at J; junction bases unmatched: 8. This CDR3 is built from 17 residues. The CDR3 DNA sequence: TGTGCCAGCAGCCCGGGACAGGGCCCTCTGAACACCGGGGAGCTGTTTTTT. Translation: CASSPGQGPLNTGELFF.

In this sample, this clonotype turned up many times. The chain has TRBV6-5 and TRBJ1-2, with 8 bases aligning to TRBD1. This CDR3 spans 15 amino acids. Germline assignment: CDR1 MNHEY and CDR2 SVGAGI. V lost 2 bases and J lost 6; bases outside the gene matches: 8. The CDR3 is CASSYEGQGVDGYTF. Here the CDR3 DNA reads TGTGCCAGCAGTTACGAAGGACAGGGTGTGGATGGCTACACCTTC.

Many counts were recorded for this clonotype. The chain is built from TRBV20-1 and TRBJ1-6, with 7 bases lining up with TRBD1. Per the germline V gene, CDR1 is DFQATT and CDR2 is SNEGSKA (reference sequence). V was pared by 6 bases and J by 1 base, with 6 bases of the junction left unmatched. There are 15 residues in the CDR3. The CDR3 reads CSAQTGTSYNSPLHF. The CDR3 bases are TGCAGTGCCCAGACAGGGACATCCTATAATTCACCCCTCCACTTT.

This clonotype was recorded many times. The genes are TRBV3-1 and TRBJ2-1; 8 bases match TRBD2. Trimming cost V 2 bases and J 8 bases; bases outside gene matches: 11. Germline V gene lookup returns CDR1 LGHDT and CDR2 YNNKEL (reference sequence). The CDR3 length is 16 residues. The CDR3 coding sequence is TGTGCCAGCAGCCAAAATGGGGGACTAGGTTTCTATGAGCAGTTCTTC. Residues: CASSQNGGLGFYEQFF.

This clonotype has a count of ten or more. This rearrangement joins TRBV6-2 or TRBV6-3 to TRBJ2-3; D not certain. The CDR3 totals 15 residues. Germline V gene data show CDR1 as MNHEY and CDR2 as SVGEGT. Trimming pared 0 bases from V and 2 bases from J, leaving 9 bases between. CDR3 DNA: TGTGCCAGCAGTTACTCGATGGGGTACACAGATACGCAGTATTTT. This gives the protein CASSYSMGYTDTQYF.

This clonotype came up many times. V gene TRBV4-3 combines with J gene TRBJ2-7, with D hard to call. This CDR3 has 14 amino acids. The V end was cut by 0 bases, the J end by 0 bases, with 6 bases between. Germline V gives CDR1 LGHNA, CDR2 YSLEER. CDR3 DNA sequence: TGCGCCAGCAGCCAAGATCGAGCCTCCTACGAGCAGTACTTC. This sequence encodes CASSQDRASYEQYF.

This clonotype was recorded at least ten times. V and J are TRBV7-6 and TRBJ2-1; 9 bases fit TRBD1. Germline V lookup: CDR1 SGHVS, CDR2 FNYEAQ. This CDR3 region has 14 residues. V shed 3 bases and J 7 bases; nucleotides not matched to a gene: 4. CDR3 sequence: CASSLTGGGNEQFF. Written as DNA, the CDR3 is TGTGCCAGCAGCTTGACAGGGGGGGGGAATGAGCAGTTCTTC.

The table lists this clonotype with many counts. The chain is built from TRBV20-1 and TRBJ2-3, with TRBD1 matching 7 bases. Per germline, CDR1 DFQATT and CDR2 SNEGSKA (reference sequence). This CDR3 region has 13 residues. Trimming removed 6 bases from V and 5 bases from J; junction bases left unmatched: 8. The CDR3 DNA is TGCAGTGCAAGGACAGGCGCGGGAGATACGCAGTATTTT. This gives the protein CSARTGAGDTQYF.

This clonotype was detected many times. The chain couples TRBV6-2 or TRBV6-3 to TRBJ2-1, with TRBD1 identical over 7 bases. This CDR3 region has 13 residues. V was pared by 11 bases and J by 3 bases, with 7 bases of the junction left unmatched. Looked up from germline, CDR1 is MNHEY and CDR2 is SVGEGT. The CDR3 region has the DNA TGTGCCGTCGCGGACAGGTACTACAATGAGCAGTTCTTC. Translation gives CAVADRYYNEQFF.

This clonotype was observed at least ten times. The junction does not match germline at one end; this may be a read error. This rearrangement joins TRBV7-8 to TRBJ2-3; D is possibly TRBD2 (6 bases). CDR1 and CDR2 from the germline V gene are SGHVS and FQNEAQ. There are 13 residues in the CDR3. This chain's CDR3 is CASSIAETDTQYF. The CDR3 DNA reads as TGTGCCAGCAGCATAGCGGAAACAGATACGCAGTATTTT.

Ten or more counts support this clonotype. This rearrangement joins TRBV20-1 to TRBJ2-7; maybe TRBD1 (5 bases). CDR3 size: 13 residues. V was shortened by 3 bases and J by 0 bases, with 9 bases between the two germline ends. Germline V gives CDR1 DFQATT, CDR2 SNEGSKA (reference sequence). CDR3 sequence (DNA): TGCAGTGCTAGGGGGCAGAACTCCTACGAGCAGTACTTC. Its translation is CSARGQNSYEQYF.

This clonotype was detected many times. This sequence joins TRBV20-1 and TRBJ2-3, with 14 bases identical to TRBD2. From germline, CDR1 is DFQATT and CDR2 SNEGSKA (reference sequence). The J segment lost 6 bases and the V segment lost 0 bases, leaving 11 bases of the junction unmatched. CDR3 length equals 18 residues. This CDR3 reads CSARDPRLAGGPVDTQYF. The DNA of the CDR3 is TGCAGTGCTAGAGATCCCCGACTAGCGGGAGGGCCTGTCGATACGCAGTATTTT.

The table lists this clonotype with many counts. This chain uses TRBV11-1 with TRBJ2-3, with D hard to call. Trimming took off 5 bases at V and 6 bases at J, with 15 bases between the two ends. Germline CDR1 SGHAT, CDR2 FQDESV (reference sequence). CDR3 length: 14 residues. CDR3 nucleotide sequence: TGTGCCAGCAGCCCCGGGTCCCTTCAGGATACGCAGTATTTT. Its protein is CASSPGSLQDTQYF.

V gene TRBV15 combines with J gene TRBJ1-5; D gene uncertain. The V gene lost 1 base and the J gene lost 0 bases, with 7 bases spanning the gap. Germline CDR1 LNHNV, CDR2 YYDKDF (reference sequence). CDR3 length: 15 residues. The CDR3 DNA follows: TGTGCCACCAGCAGAGCCGGGTATAGCAATCAGCCCCAGCATTTT. Translated, it gives CATSRAGYSNQPQHF.

Ten or more counts support this clonotype. The rearrangement uses TRBV7-9 and TRBJ2-1, with 10 positions matching TRBD2. This CDR3 region has 18 residues. J was trimmed by 7 bases and V by 5 bases; bases with no gene match: 17. From germline, CDR1 is SEHNR and CDR2 FQNEAQ (reference sequence). CDR3 protein: CASSAAPRGTSARNEQFF. DNA of the CDR3: TGTGCCAGCAGCGCGGCCCCAAGGGGGACTAGCGCTCGAAATGAGCAGTTCTTC.

This clonotype showed up many times. The chain uses TRBV6-1 and TRBJ2-2; D is possibly TRBD1 (6 bases). Germline CDR1 and CDR2: MNHNS and SASEGT. The V and J ends lost 5 bases and 1 base respectively, with 11 bases between them. The CDR3 is 15 residues long. The CDR3 region has the DNA TGTGCCAGCAGTCTAGAGACAGGGAACACCGGGGAGCTGTTTTTT. Protein product: CASSLETGNTGELFF.

V gene TRBV20-1 combines with J gene TRBJ1-2, with 7 bases lining up with TRBD1. Germline-derived CDR1 and CDR2 are DFQATT and SNEGSKA (reference sequence). The trim removed 3 bases at V and 7 bases at J, leaving 11 bases unmatched. This CDR3 has 14 amino acids. The CDR3 loop is CSARIGEGARGYTF. The CDR3 DNA follows: TGCAGTGCTAGGATAGGCGAGGGGGCGCGTGGCTACACCTTC.

This clonotype has ten or more counts. CDR3 in amino acids: CASKHRVGEKLFF. The CDR3 nucleotides read TGTGCCAGCAAACACAGGGTGGGAGAAAAACTGTTTTTT. The chain combines TRBV12-3 or TRBV12-4 with TRBJ1-4, with D perhaps TRBD1 (6 bases). V was shortened by 7 bases and J by 8 bases, with 14 bases between the two germline ends. This CDR3 spans 13 amino acids.

This clonotype was detected many times. V gene TRBV28 combines with J gene TRBJ2-2; weak D call: TRBD1 (6 bases). The CDR3 has 13 amino acids. CDR1 and CDR2 (germline): MDHEN, SYDVKM. The V gene lost 5 bases and the J gene lost 6 bases, with 10 bases spanning the gap. In nucleotides, the CDR3 is TGTGCCAGCAGTCACAGGGAAGCCGGGGAGCTGTTTTTT. Its translation: CASSHREAGELFF.

This clonotype was detected ten times or more. V gene TRBV28 combines with J gene TRBJ2-7; TRBD1 matches at 9 bases. In germline, CDR1 is MDHEN, CDR2 SYDVKM. The CDR3 has 14 residues. Trimming took 6 bases from V and 6 from J; bases not matched to a gene: 9. The CDR3 nucleotides are TGTGCCAGCAGCAAGATGACAGGGGGTGGCGAGCAGTACTTC. Translation gives CASSKMTGGGEQYF.

This clonotype was detected ten times or more. J is TRBJ2-3 and V is TRBV6-2 or TRBV6-3; no clear D. The CDR3 runs to 13 residues. CDR1 is MNHEY and CDR2 is SVGEGT in the germline V gene. Deletions cut 4 bases from V and 6 bases from J, with 11 bases between. CDR3 in amino acids: CASSFLGHDTQYF. CDR3 bases: TGTGCCAGCAGTTTTCTCGGTCACGATACGCAGTATTTT.

This clonotype was counted at least ten times. The J gene is TRBJ2-1, the V gene TRBV29-1, with a weak D call TRBD2 (5 bases). The germline V and J ends were trimmed by 3 bases and 7 bases, with 10 bases remaining between them. Germline-derived CDR1 and CDR2 are SQVTM and ANQGSEA. CDR3 length equals 12 residues. DNA of the CDR3: TGCAGCGTTGAGAAAGGGAGAAATGAGCAGTTCTTC. It encodes CSVEKGRNEQFF.

This clonotype was seen more than once but under ten times. This may stem from a read error, because a much larger clone lies one nucleotide away. The chain recombines TRBV4-1 with TRBJ2-7; possible D gene TRBD1, 5 bases. CDR1 is MGHRA, CDR2 YSYEKL, per germline. This CDR3 contains 16 residues. V was shortened by 2 bases and J by 5 bases, with 19 bases between the two germline ends. As DNA, the CDR3 is TGCGCCAGCAGCCAAAGGACATGTCGTAAAGGTGACGAGCAGTACTTC. Translating gives CASSQRTCRKGDEQYF.

This clonotype was counted many times. J is TRBJ2-5 and V is TRBV21-1. TRBV21-1 is deemed a pseudogene. This CDR3 spans 15 amino acids. In nucleotides, the CDR3 is TGTGCCAGCAGCGTTAATGGGGGGTTCCAAGAGACCCAGTACTTC. It encodes CASSVNGGFQETQYF.